This TCR beta chain was found in a study of shared clonotypes between healthy human individuals. Study summary: Participating donors consisted of two women and a few men aged 18 to 49.

Several immunoSEQ plates held equal portions of the genomic DNA taken from each subset. Method: immunoSEQ multiplex PCR; TCRdb's copy keeps in-frame clones and lacks some. The table lists 1.5 million to 2.5 million clones, about 95% of them singletons. Naivety among CD8 cells was defined by CD45RO negativity and positive CCR7 selection, thereby excluding terminally differentiated effector memory CD45RA+ cells. This clone appeared a single time. Its target is unknown. Losses at the gene ends were 4 bases for V and 6 bases for J; bases not matched to a gene: 14. Germline CDR1 is LGHNA and CDR2 is YSLEER. The CDR3 consists of 16 residues. Notes on the study in general: Rarefaction demonstrated incomplete sorted-subset sequencing despite large depth.

The chain joins TRBV4-3 to TRBJ2-7, with TRBD2 identical over 8 bases. Material for sequencing was naive CD8+ T cells sorted from blood. The clonotype was recovered from a man in his late teens or twenties in good health. CDR3 sequence (DNA): TGCGCCAGCAGCCCGAGCGGGGGAGAAGCGCAGGGCGAGCAGTACTTC. It encodes CASSPSGGEAQGEQYF.